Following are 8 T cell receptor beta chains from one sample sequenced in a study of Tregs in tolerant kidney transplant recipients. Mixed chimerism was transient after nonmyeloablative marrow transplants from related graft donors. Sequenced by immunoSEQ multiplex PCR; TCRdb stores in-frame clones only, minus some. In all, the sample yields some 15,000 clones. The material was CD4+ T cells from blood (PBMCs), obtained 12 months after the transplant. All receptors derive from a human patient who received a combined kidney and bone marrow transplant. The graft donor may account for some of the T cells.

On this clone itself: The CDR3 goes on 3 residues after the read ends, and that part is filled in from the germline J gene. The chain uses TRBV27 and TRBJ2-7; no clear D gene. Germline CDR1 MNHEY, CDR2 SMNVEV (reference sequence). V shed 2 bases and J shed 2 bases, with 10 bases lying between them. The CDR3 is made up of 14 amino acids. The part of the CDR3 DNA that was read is TGTGCCAGCAGTTTAACCACCTCTACCTACGAG. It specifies CASSLTTSTYE. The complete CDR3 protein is CASSLTTSTYEQYF.

The chain's CDR3 is CASGLGGERNEQFF. Partial CDR3 DNA: TGTGCTAGTGGTTTGGGGGGGGAGCGCAATGAG. The chain joins TRBV12-5 to TRBJ2-1; tentatively, D is TRBD2 (6 bases). The CDR3 is cut off 3 residues early in the read; its end comes from the germline J gene. From germline, CDR1 is LGHNT and CDR2 FRNRAP. V lost 1 base and J 6 bases, leaving 10 bases between the germline ends. The CDR3 contains 14 residues.

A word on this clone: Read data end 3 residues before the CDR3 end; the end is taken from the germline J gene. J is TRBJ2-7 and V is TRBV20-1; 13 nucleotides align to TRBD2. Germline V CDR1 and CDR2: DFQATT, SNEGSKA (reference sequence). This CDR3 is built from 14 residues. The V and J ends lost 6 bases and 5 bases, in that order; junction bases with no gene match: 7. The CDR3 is CSAQLAGGSDEQYF. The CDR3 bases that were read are TGCAGTGCCCAACTAGCGGGAGGGTCCGACGAG.

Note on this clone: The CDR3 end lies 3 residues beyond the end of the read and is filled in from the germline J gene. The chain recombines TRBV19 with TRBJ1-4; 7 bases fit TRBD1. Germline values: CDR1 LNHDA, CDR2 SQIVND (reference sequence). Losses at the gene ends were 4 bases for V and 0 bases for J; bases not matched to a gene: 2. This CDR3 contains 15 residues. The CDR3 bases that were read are TGTGCCAGTAGTACCGGGACAGCAACTAATGAAAAA. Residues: CASSTGTATNEK. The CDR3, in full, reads CASSTGTATNEKLFF.

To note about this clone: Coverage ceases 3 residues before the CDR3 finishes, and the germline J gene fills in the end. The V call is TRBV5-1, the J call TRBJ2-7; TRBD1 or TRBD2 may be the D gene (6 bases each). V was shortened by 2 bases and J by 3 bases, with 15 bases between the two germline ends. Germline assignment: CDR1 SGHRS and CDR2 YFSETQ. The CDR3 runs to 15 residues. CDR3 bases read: TGCGCCAGCAGCTTCGTCACAGGAGGGGGCTACGAG. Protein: CASSFVTGGGYE. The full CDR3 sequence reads CASSFVTGGGYEQYF.

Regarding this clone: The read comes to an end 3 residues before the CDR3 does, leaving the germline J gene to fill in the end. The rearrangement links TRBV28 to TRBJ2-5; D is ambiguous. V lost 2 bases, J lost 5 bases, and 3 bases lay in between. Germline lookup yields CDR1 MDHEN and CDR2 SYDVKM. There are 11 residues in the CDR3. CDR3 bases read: TGTGCCAGCAGTTTAAGGGAGACC. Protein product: CASSLRET. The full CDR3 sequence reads CASSLRETQYF.

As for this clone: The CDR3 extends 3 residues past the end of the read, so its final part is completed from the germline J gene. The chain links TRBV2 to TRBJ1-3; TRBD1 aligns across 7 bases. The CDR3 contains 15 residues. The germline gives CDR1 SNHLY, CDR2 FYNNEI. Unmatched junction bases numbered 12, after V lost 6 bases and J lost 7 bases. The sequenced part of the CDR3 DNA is TGTGCCAGCAGCCCTGGACAGGACCAAATTAACACC. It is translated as CASSPGQDQINT. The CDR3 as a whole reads CASSPGQDQINTIYF.

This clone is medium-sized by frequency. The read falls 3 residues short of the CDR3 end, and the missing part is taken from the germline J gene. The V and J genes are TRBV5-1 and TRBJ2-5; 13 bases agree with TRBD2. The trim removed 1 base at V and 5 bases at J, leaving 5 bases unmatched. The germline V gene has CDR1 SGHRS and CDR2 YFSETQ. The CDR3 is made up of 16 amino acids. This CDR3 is CASSLSRLAGGETQYF. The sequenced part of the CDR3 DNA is TGCGCCAGCAGCTTGTCTCGACTAGCGGGAGGCGAGACC.